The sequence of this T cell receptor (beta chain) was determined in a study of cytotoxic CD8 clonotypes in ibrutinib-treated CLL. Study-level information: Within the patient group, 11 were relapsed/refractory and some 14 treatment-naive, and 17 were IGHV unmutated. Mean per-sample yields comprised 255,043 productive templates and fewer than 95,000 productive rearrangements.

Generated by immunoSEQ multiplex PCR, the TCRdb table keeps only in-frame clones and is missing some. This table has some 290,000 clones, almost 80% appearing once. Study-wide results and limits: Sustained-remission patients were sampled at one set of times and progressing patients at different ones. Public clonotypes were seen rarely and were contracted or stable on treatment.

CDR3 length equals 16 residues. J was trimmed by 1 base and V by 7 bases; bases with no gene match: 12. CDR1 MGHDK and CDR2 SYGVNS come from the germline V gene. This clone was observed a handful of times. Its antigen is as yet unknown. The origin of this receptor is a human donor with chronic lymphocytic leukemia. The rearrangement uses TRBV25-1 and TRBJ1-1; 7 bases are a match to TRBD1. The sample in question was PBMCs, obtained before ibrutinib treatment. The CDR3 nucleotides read TGTGCCAGCAAAGCTCGGGGGACAGAGAGGAACACTGAAGCTTTCTTT. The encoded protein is CASKARGTERNTEAFF.